Listed here is a single T cell receptor (beta chain). Looked up from germline, CDR1 is SGHNT and CDR2 is YYREEE (reference sequence). This CDR3 has 16 amino acids. These data originate in a study of CD8+CD57+ T cells in acquired aplastic anemia. Both TCR beta VDJ combination and CDR3 sequence profiling were carried out. Genomic DNA was the template for this profiling. TCRdb processed the reads anew with MiXCR; each CDR3 protein has one entry. The table lists approximately 250,000 distinct CDR3 sequences, roughly 80% of them singletons. Selection for sequencing was limited to patients who had shown CD8+CD57+ cell expansion by flow cytometry. Untreated patients provided the blood samples, with no therapy given before sampling.

Sample: sorted CD4+, CD8+, or CD8+CD57+ T cells (not recorded which) from PBMCs. This receptor was taken from a human donor with aplastic anemia. The V gene is TRBV5-4, the J gene TRBJ2-3; 7 nucleotides line up with TRBD2. The CDR3 spells CASSLRGGRYTDTQYF. CDR3 in DNA: TGTGCTAGTAGCTTGCGGGGCGGGAGATACACAGATACGCAGTATTTT.